Listed below are T cell receptor beta chains from one sample, sequenced in a study of T cell repertoires in cytomegalovirus infection. Which antigens these TCRs recognize remains unknown. TCRdb used MiXCR to reprocess the reads, holding one entry per CDR3 protein. This table holds under 200,000 distinct CDR3 sequences, about a fifth found once. The source was CD8+ T cells from cultured PBMCs, collected from culture after CMV antigen stimulation. The source is a human donor in good health (CMV status not recorded). Some clones in this sample may be carry-over from other donors' samples. Each CDR3 is given with its conserved first and last residue. Fields, in order: V gene, D gene, J gene, clone size, CDR3 DNA, CDR3 protein. D genes are given only for firm matches. Clone size is not always given. Where it is, it says once, few, many or a class for expanded clones.

V gene: TRBV6-2/TRBV6-3; D gene: TRBD1; J gene: TRBJ2-3; clone size: NA; CDR3 DNA: TGTGCCAGCAGTTACTCGACCCGGGACAGGGGGCTGGGCACAGATACGCAGTATTTT; CDR3 protein: CASSYSTRDRGLGTDTQYF
V gene: TRBV7-2; D gene: NA; J gene: TRBJ1-1; clone size: NA; CDR3 DNA: TGTGCCAGCAGCAAGTTACACCTGAACACTGAAGCTTTCTTT; CDR3 protein: CASSKLHLNTEAFF
V gene: TRBV19; D gene: NA; J gene: TRBJ2-7; clone size: once; CDR3 DNA: TGTGCCAGTAGTATTGTGATGGGGAACTACGAGCAGTACTTC; CDR3 protein: CASSIVMGNYEQYF
V gene: TRBV6-5; D gene: NA; J gene: TRBJ2-7; clone size: many; CDR3 DNA: TGTGCCAGCAGTTACACTGATATGGGCGAGCAGTACTTC; CDR3 protein: CASSYTDMGEQYF
V gene: TRBV19; D gene: NA; J gene: TRBJ2-3; clone size: NA; CDR3 DNA: TGTGCCAGTAGTATAGATGGCATGCGGATGGTTGATACGCAGTATTTT; CDR3 protein: CASSIDGMRMVDTQYF
V gene: TRBV12-3/TRBV12-4; D gene: NA; J gene: TRBJ2-3; clone size: few; CDR3 DNA: TGTGCCAGCGCAATTGCGCTCACAGATACGCAGTATTTT; CDR3 protein: CASAIALTDTQYF
V gene: TRBV4-2; D gene: TRBD1; J gene: TRBJ1-1; clone size: few; CDR3 DNA: TGTGCCAGCAGGACCCTACAGGGGGAGAACACTGAAGCTTTCTTT; CDR3 protein: CASRTLQGENTEAFF
V gene: TRBV6-2/TRBV6-3; D gene: NA; J gene: TRBJ1-1; clone size: few; CDR3 DNA: TGTGCCAGCAGTTTACCCCACCGCAGGGAAGGGGACACTGAAGCTTTCTTT; CDR3 protein: CASSLPHRREGDTEAFF
V gene: TRBV19; D gene: NA; J gene: TRBJ1-1; clone size: many; CDR3 DNA: TGTGCCAGTAGTATCAGCCAGAACACTGAAGCTTTCTTT; CDR3 protein: CASSISQNTEAFF
V gene: TRBV12-3/TRBV12-4; D gene: NA; J gene: TRBJ2-7; clone size: few; CDR3 DNA: TGTGCCAGCAGTTTAGGACGTTCAAGTACCCACGAGCAGTACTTC; CDR3 protein: CASSLGRSSTHEQYF
V gene: TRBV6-8; D gene: TRBD1; J gene: TRBJ1-5; clone size: NA; CDR3 DNA: TGTGCCAGCAGACCATACAGGGGGCTAAGCAATCAGCCCCAGCATTTT; CDR3 protein: CASRPYRGLSNQPQHF
V gene: TRBV7-2; D gene: TRBD2; J gene: TRBJ2-1; clone size: NA; CDR3 DNA: TGTGCCAGCAGCTTCCTGGCGGGGGTATACAATGAGCAGTTCTTC; CDR3 protein: CASSFLAGVYNEQFF
V gene: TRBV7-8; D gene: TRBD1; J gene: TRBJ2-2; clone size: few; CDR3 DNA: TGTGCCAGCAGCCCCGGGACAGGGGGCTCTTTAAACACCGGGGAGCTGTTTTTT; CDR3 protein: CASSPGTGGSLNTGELFF
V gene: TRBV10-3; D gene: NA; J gene: TRBJ2-6; clone size: few; CDR3 DNA: TGTGCCATCAACGGGGGCTCTGGGGCCAACGTCCTGACTTTC; CDR3 protein: CAINGGSGANVLTF
V gene: TRBV6-2/TRBV6-3; D gene: NA; J gene: TRBJ1-1; clone size: NA; CDR3 DNA: TGTGCCAGCAGTTATCTCGGGGGCACTGAAGCTTTCTTT; CDR3 protein: CASSYLGGTEAFF
V gene: TRBV4-3; D gene: NA; J gene: TRBJ2-1; clone size: NA; CDR3 DNA: TGCGCCAGCAGCTCAACTGAGAGCTCCTACAATGAGCAGTTCTTC; CDR3 protein: CASSSTESSYNEQFF
V gene: TRBV2; D gene: NA; J gene: TRBJ1-2; clone size: few; CDR3 DNA: TGTGCCAGCAGTACTACCGGTCTAGGGGGCTACACCTTC; CDR3 protein: CASSTTGLGGYTF
V gene: TRBV6-1; D gene: NA; J gene: TRBJ1-6; clone size: few; CDR3 DNA: TGTGCCAACAGGGATACAGGGAGACTGAATAATTCACCCCTCCACTTT; CDR3 protein: CANRDTGRLNNSPLHF
V gene: TRBV7-2; D gene: TRBD2; J gene: TRBJ2-5; clone size: NA; CDR3 DNA: TGTGCCAGCAGCTTACGGCGGATCGGGGGGGGGGCCGTTCCGCAGACCCAGTACTTC; CDR3 protein: CASSLRRIGGGAVPQTQYF
V gene: TRBV4-3; D gene: TRBD2; J gene: TRBJ2-5; clone size: medium-sized; CDR3 DNA: TGCGCCAGCAGCCACCGACTAGCGGGGGCACAAGAGACCCAGTACTTC; CDR3 protein: CASSHRLAGAQETQYF
V gene: TRBV7-6; D gene: NA; J gene: TRBJ2-3; clone size: few; CDR3 DNA: TGTGCCAGCAGCTTAGCAGCAGCTAGCACAGATACGCAGTATTTT; CDR3 protein: CASSLAAASTDTQYF
V gene: TRBV14; D gene: NA; J gene: TRBJ2-7; clone size: NA; CDR3 DNA: TGTGCCAGCAGCCAAAACTCAGGCTCCTACGAGCAGTACTTC; CDR3 protein: CASSQNSGSYEQYF
V gene: TRBV23-1; D gene: TRBD2; J gene: TRBJ2-7; clone size: NA; CDR3 DNA: TGCGCCAGCAGTCAATCGCGGAAAGGGGAGGGAGAAGAGCAGTACTTC; CDR3 protein: CASSQSRKGEGEEQYF
V gene: TRBV7-8; D gene: TRBD2; J gene: TRBJ2-3; clone size: NA; CDR3 DNA: TGTGCCAGCAGCTTAGCGCGGGCGGGGGGGACAGATACGCAGTATTTT; CDR3 protein: CASSLARAGGTDTQYF
V gene: TRBV12-3/TRBV12-4; D gene: NA; J gene: TRBJ2-2; clone size: few; CDR3 DNA: TGTGCCAGCAGCCACTACGGGACCCGCAATCTGATTAACACCGGGGAGCTGTTTTTT; CDR3 protein: CASSHYGTRNLINTGELFF
V gene: TRBV7-2; D gene: TRBD2; J gene: TRBJ2-7; clone size: few; CDR3 DNA: TGTGCCAGCAGCCCTCCTAGCGGGGGGGTCTACGAGCAGTACTTC; CDR3 protein: CASSPPSGGVYEQYF
V gene: TRBV6-4; D gene: TRBD1; J gene: TRBJ2-1; clone size: NA; CDR3 DNA: TGTGCCAGCAGAAAAGGACAGGGGGCCTACAATGAGCAGTTCTTC; CDR3 protein: CASRKGQGAYNEQFF
V gene: TRBV6-2/TRBV6-3; D gene: NA; J gene: TRBJ1-5; clone size: NA; CDR3 DNA: TGTGCCAGTGCCACCCCTGCGGACGGCAAAAAGCCCCAGCATTTT; CDR3 protein: CASATPADGKKPQHF
V gene: TRBV7-2; D gene: TRBD2; J gene: TRBJ2-7; clone size: NA; CDR3 DNA: TGTGCCAGCAGCTTATACAACCGGCGTCGGGAGGGGCGCTCCTACGAGCAGTACTTC; CDR3 protein: CASSLYNRRREGRSYEQYF
V gene: TRBV7-2; D gene: TRBD2; J gene: TRBJ2-1; clone size: NA; CDR3 DNA: TGTGCCAGCAGCTCACGACTAGCGGGGGGGAACAATGAGCAGTTCTTC; CDR3 protein: CASSSRLAGGNNEQFF
V gene: TRBV12-3/TRBV12-4; D gene: NA; J gene: TRBJ2-3; clone size: NA; CDR3 DNA: TGTGCCAGCAAAGGACAGCTAAGCGTGAGCACAGATACGCAGTATTTT; CDR3 protein: CASKGQLSVSTDTQYF
V gene: TRBV6-5; D gene: NA; J gene: TRBJ1-4; clone size: few; CDR3 DNA: TGTGCCAGCAGCCTCACAGAGGCGAATACTAATGAAAAACTGTTTTTT; CDR3 protein: CASSLTEANTNEKLFF
V gene: TRBV6-1; D gene: NA; J gene: TRBJ2-7; clone size: few; CDR3 DNA: TGTGCCAGCAGTGAAGCTGAATTCGCCGAGCAGTACTTC; CDR3 protein: CASSEAEFAEQYF
V gene: TRBV7-6; D gene: NA; J gene: TRBJ1-5; clone size: NA; CDR3 DNA: TGTGCCAGCAGCTTTGGTGGGGGACAGCCCCAGCATTTT; CDR3 protein: CASSFGGGQPQHF
V gene: TRBV6-6; D gene: NA; J gene: TRBJ1-1; clone size: NA; CDR3 DNA: TGTGCCAGCAGTATGTCTTCGGGAAACACTGAAGCTTTCTTT; CDR3 protein: CASSMSSGNTEAFF
V gene: TRBV4-1; D gene: TRBD2; J gene: TRBJ2-1; clone size: few; CDR3 DNA: TGCGCCAGCAGCCAAGATAGGGGAGGGGATGAGGAGCAGTTCTTC; CDR3 protein: CASSQDRGGDEEQFF
V gene: TRBV9; D gene: TRBD1; J gene: TRBJ2-1; clone size: NA; CDR3 DNA: TGTGCCAGCAGCGTACAGGGGGTTATGAATGAGCAGTTCTTC; CDR3 protein: CASSVQGVMNEQFF
V gene: TRBV30; D gene: NA; J gene: TRBJ2-1; clone size: NA; CDR3 DNA: TGTGCCTGGAGCAGGGGCGCCAGCTCCTACAATGAGCAGTTCTTC; CDR3 protein: CAWSRGASSYNEQFF
V gene: TRBV6-5; D gene: TRBD1; J gene: TRBJ1-2; clone size: few; CDR3 DNA: TGTGCCAGCAGTCCGACGACAGGGGAGGATTATGGCTACACCTTC; CDR3 protein: CASSPTTGEDYGYTF
V gene: TRBV24-1; D gene: NA; J gene: TRBJ2-5; clone size: NA; CDR3 DNA: TGTGCCGCCAGTGATTTGACGCACCAGGTAGAGACCCAGTACTTC; CDR3 protein: CAASDLTHQVETQYF
V gene: TRBV7-8; D gene: TRBD1; J gene: TRBJ1-3; clone size: few; CDR3 DNA: TGTGCCAGCAGGGGGGACAGGGGGCTCGGAAACACCATATATTTT; CDR3 protein: CASRGDRGLGNTIYF
V gene: TRBV12-3/TRBV12-4; D gene: TRBD1; J gene: TRBJ2-7; clone size: NA; CDR3 DNA: TGTGCCAGCAGCGGAGGGGACAGGGGCTACGAGCAGTACTTC; CDR3 protein: CASSGGDRGYEQYF
V gene: TRBV7-8; D gene: NA; J gene: TRBJ2-7; clone size: NA; CDR3 DNA: TGTGCCAGCAGCCGACAGTCCTACGAGCAGTACTTC; CDR3 protein: CASSRQSYEQYF
V gene: TRBV6-2/TRBV6-3; D gene: TRBD2; J gene: TRBJ2-5; clone size: NA; CDR3 DNA: TGTGCCAGCAGTTATCGGGGGGGCGGAGAGACCCAGTACTTC; CDR3 protein: CASSYRGGGETQYF
V gene: TRBV7-8; D gene: TRBD1; J gene: TRBJ2-6; clone size: NA; CDR3 DNA: TGCGGACCGGGGACAGGGGTTTCTGGGGCCAACGTCCTGACTTTC; CDR3 protein: CGPGTGVSGANVLTF
V gene: TRBV7-2; D gene: TRBD2; J gene: TRBJ2-3; clone size: few; CDR3 DNA: TGTGCCAGCCGCTTAACGAGGGGAGGGACAGATACGCAGTATTTT; CDR3 protein: CASRLTRGGTDTQYF
V gene: TRBV5-6; D gene: TRBD2; J gene: TRBJ2-7; clone size: NA; CDR3 DNA: TGTGCCAGCAGCTTGGGTCTAGCGGGGGATGGCTCCTACGAGCAGTACTTC; CDR3 protein: CASSLGLAGDGSYEQYF